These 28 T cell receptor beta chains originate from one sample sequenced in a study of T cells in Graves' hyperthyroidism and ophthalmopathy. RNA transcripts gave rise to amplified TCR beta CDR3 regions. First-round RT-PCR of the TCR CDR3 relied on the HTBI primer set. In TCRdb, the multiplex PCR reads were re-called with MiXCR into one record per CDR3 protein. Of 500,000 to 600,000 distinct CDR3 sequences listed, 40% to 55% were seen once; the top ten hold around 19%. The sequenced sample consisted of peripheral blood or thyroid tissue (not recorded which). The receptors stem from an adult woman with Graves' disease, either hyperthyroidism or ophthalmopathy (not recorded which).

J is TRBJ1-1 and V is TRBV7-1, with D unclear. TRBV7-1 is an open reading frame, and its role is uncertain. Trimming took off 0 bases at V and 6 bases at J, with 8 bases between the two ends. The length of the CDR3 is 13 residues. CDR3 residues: CASSSAGRAEAFF. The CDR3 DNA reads TGTGCCAGCAGCTCAGCCGGGCGGGCTGAAGCTTTCTTT.

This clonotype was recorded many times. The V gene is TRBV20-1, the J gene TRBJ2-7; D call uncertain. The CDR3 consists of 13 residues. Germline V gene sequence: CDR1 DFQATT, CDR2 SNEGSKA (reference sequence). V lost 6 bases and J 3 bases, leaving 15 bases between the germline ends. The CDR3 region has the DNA TGCAGTGCCCCCCGCGATAATCTCTACGAGCAGTACTTC. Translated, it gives CSAPRDNLYEQYF.

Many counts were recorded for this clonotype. CDR3 coding DNA: TGTGCCAGCAGCGTAGGACTAGCGCTGAGCTCCTACGAGCAGTACTTC. Protein product: CASSVGLALSSYEQYF. The rearrangement joins TRBV9 to TRBJ2-7, with 8 nucleotides matching TRBD2. V lost 0 bases, J lost 0 bases, and 5 bases stayed unmatched. The CDR3 loop spans 16 amino acids. CDR1 is SGDLS and CDR2 is YYNGEE in the germline V gene.

The DNA of the CDR3 is TGTGCCAGCAGCGTTGGAGTCGGGGCAGGGTCAAGCGAGCAGTACTTC. It encodes CASSVGVGAGSSEQYF. This rearrangement joins TRBV9 to TRBJ2-7, with D perhaps assigned TRBD1 or TRBD2 (5 bases each). The V gene lost 2 bases and the J gene lost 6 bases, with 21 bases spanning the gap. The CDR3 has 16 residues. From germline, CDR1 is SGDLS and CDR2 YYNGEE.

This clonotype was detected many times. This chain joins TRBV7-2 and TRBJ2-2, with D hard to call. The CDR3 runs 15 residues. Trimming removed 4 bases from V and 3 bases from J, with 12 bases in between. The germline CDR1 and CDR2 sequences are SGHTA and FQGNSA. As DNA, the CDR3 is TGTGCCAGCAGCTCTTATAGGCCCGACACCGGGGAGCTGTTTTTT. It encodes CASSSYRPDTGELFF.

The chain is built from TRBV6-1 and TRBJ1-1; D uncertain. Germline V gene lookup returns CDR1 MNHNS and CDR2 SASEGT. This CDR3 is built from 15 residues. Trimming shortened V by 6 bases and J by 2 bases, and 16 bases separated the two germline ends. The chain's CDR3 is CASSVDYSGNTEAFF. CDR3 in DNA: TGTGCCAGCAGCGTGGATTACTCTGGAAACACTGAAGCTTTCTTT.

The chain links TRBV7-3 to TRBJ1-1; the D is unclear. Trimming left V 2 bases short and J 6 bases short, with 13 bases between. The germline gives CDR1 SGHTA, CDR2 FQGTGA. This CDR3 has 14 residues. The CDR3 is CASSLGFTKAEAFF. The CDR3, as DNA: TGTGCCAGCAGCTTAGGGTTTACGAAGGCTGAAGCTTTCTTT.

CDR3 loop: CASRPLGTGELFF. Written as DNA, the CDR3 is TGTGCCAGCAGGCCTCTGGGGACCGGGGAGCTGTTTTTT. V is TRBV2 and J is TRBJ2-2, with D unclear. This CDR3 region has 13 residues. V was pared by 6 bases and J by 5 bases, with 10 bases between. Looked up from germline, CDR1 is SNHLY and CDR2 is FYNNEI.

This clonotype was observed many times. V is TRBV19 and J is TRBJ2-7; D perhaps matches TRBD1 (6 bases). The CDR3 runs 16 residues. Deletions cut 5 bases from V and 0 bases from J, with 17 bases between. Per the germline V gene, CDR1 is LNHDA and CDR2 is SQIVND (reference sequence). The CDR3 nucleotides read TGTGCCAGTAGTCCCTCACTTCGGGACAACTCCTACGAGCAGTACTTC. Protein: CASSPSLRDNSYEQYF. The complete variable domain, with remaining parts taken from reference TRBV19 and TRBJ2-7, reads DGGITQSPKYLFRKEGQNVTLSCEQNLNHDAMYWYRQDPGQGLRLIYYSQIVNDFQKGDIAEGYSVSREKKESFPLTVTSAQKNPTAFYLCASSPSLRDNSYEQYFGPGTRLTVT.

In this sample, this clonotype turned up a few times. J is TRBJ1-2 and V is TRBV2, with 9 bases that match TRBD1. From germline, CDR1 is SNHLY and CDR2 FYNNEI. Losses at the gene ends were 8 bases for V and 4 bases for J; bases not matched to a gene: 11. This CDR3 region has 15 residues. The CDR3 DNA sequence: TGTGCCAGCCCTCGACCGGGACAGGGTTCCTATGGCTACACCTTC. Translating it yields CASPRPGQGSYGYTF.

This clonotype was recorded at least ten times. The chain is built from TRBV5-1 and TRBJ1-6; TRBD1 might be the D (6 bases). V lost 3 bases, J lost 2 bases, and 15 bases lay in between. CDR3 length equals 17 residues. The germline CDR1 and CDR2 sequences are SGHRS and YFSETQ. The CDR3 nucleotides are TGCGCCAGCAGCTCTGGACAGCCAGCGCCCTATAATTCACCCCTCCACTTT. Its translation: CASSSGQPAPYNSPLHF. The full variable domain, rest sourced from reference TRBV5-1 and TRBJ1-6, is KAGVTQTPRYLIKTRGQQVTLSCSPISGHRSVSWYQQTPGQGLQFLFEYFSETQRNKGNFPGRFSGRQFSNSRSEMNVSTLELGDSALYLCASSSGQPAPYNSPLHFGNGTRLTVT.

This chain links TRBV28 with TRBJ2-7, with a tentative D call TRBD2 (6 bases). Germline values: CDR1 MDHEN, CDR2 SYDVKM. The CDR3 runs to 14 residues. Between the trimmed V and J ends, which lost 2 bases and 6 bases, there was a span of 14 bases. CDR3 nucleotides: TGTGCCAGCAGTTTAGGGGGAGGACGTGCCGAGCAGTACTTC. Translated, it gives CASSLGGGRAEQYF.

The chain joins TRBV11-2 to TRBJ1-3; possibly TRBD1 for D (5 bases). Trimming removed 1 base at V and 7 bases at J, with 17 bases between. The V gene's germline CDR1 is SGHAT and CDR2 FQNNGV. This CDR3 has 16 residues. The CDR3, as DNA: TGTGCCAGCAGCTTAGGAGAACCGGGACGGGGGAACACCATATATTTT. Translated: CASSLGEPGRGNTIYF.

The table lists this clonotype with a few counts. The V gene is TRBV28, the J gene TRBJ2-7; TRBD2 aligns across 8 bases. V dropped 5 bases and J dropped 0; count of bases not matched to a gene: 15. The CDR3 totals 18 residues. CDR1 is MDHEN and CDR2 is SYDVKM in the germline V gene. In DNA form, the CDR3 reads TGTGCCAGCAGTCCTTGGACTAGCCGAAGACCCCTCTCCTACGAGCAGTACTTC. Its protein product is CASSPWTSRRPLSYEQYF.

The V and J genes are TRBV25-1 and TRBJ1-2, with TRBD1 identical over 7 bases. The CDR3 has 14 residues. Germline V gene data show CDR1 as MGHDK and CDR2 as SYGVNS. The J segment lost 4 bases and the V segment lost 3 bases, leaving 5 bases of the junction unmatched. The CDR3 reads CASSEWDRFYGYTF. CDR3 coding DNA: TGTGCCAGCAGTGAGTGGGACAGATTCTATGGCTACACCTTC.

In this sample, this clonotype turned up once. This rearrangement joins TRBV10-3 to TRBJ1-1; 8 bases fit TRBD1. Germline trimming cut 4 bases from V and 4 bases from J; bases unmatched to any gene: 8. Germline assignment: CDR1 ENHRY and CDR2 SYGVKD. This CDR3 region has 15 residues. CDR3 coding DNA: TGTGCCATCAGTGCGGTCGACAGGGGTGGCACTGAAGCTTTCTTT. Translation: CAISAVDRGGTEAFF.

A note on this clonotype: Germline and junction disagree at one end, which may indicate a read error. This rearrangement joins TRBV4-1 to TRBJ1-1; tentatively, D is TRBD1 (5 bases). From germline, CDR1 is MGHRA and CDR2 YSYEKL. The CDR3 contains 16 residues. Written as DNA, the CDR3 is TGCGCCAGCAGCCAACCCGGACATTTGGGCCGCACCCCCTCGGATTTT. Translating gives CASSQPGHLGRTPSDF.

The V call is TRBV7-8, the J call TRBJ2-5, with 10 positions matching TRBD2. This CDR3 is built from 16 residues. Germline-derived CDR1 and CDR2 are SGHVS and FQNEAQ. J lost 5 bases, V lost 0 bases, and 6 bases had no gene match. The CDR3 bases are TGTGCCAGCAGCTTAGCTGGAGCGGGAGGGTGGGAGACCCAGTACTTC. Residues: CASSLAGAGGWETQYF.

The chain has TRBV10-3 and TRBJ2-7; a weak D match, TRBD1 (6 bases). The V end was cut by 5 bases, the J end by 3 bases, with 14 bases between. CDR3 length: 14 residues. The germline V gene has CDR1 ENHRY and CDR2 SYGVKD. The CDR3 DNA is TGTGCCATCAGTAGGAACCCCAGGGGCTACGAGCAGTACTTC. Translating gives CAISRNPRGYEQYF.

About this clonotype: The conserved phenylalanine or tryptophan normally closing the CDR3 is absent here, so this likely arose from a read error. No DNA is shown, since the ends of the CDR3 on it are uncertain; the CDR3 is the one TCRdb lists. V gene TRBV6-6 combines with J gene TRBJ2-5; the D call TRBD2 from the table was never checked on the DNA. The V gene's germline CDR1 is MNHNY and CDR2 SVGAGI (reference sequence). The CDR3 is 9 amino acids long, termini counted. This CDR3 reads CASSYSRNS.

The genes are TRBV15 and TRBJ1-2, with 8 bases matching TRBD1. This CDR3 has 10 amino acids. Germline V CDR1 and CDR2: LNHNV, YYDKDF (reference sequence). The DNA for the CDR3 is TGTGCTACCGGACAGGGTATTTTCACCTTC. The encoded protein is CATGQGIFTF.

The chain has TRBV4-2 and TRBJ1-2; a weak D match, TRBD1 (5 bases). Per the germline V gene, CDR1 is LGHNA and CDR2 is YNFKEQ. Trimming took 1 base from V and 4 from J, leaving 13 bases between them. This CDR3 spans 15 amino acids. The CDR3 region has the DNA TGTGCCAGCAGCCAAGTAACCAGGGATAGCTATGGCTACACCTTC. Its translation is CASSQVTRDSYGYTF.

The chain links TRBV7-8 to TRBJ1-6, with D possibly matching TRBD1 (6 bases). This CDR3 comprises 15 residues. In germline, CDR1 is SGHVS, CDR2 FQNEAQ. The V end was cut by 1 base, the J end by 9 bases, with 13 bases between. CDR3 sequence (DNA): TGTGCCAGCAGCTTAGTTTGGGGCAGGGGTTCACCCCTCCACTTT. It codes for CASSLVWGRGSPLHF.

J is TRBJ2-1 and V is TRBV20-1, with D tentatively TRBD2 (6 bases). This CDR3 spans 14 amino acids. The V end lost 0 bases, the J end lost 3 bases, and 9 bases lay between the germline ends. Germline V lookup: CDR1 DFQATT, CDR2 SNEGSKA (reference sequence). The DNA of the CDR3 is TGCAGTGCTAGAGAAGGAGGGAGCTACAATGAGCAGTTCTTC. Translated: CSAREGGSYNEQFF.

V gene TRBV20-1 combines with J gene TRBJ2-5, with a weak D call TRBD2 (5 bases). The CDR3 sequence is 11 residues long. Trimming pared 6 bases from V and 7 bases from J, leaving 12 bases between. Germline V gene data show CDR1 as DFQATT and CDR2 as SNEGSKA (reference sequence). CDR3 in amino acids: CSAPPGSTQYF. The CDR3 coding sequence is TGCAGTGCGCCCCCGGGATCGACCCAGTACTTC.

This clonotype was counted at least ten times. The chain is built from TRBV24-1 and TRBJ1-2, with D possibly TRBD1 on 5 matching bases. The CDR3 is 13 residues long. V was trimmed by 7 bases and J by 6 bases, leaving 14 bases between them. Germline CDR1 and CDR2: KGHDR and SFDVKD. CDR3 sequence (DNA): TGTGCCACCAGGGGTGACAGATACGATGGCTACACCTTC. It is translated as CATRGDRYDGYTF.

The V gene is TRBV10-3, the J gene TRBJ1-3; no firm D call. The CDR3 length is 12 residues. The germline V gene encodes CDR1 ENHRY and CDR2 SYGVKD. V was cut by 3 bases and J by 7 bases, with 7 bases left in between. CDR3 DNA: TGTGCCATCAGTGAACGAGGCAACACCATATATTTT. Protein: CAISERGNTIYF.

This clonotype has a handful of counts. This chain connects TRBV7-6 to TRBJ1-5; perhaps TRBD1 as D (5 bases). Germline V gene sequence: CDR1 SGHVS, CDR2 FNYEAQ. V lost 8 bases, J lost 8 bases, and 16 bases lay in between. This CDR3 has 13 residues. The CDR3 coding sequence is TGTGCCAGCGCCGGTCGGCGGGGGGAGCCCCAGCATTTT. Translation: CASAGRRGEPQHF.